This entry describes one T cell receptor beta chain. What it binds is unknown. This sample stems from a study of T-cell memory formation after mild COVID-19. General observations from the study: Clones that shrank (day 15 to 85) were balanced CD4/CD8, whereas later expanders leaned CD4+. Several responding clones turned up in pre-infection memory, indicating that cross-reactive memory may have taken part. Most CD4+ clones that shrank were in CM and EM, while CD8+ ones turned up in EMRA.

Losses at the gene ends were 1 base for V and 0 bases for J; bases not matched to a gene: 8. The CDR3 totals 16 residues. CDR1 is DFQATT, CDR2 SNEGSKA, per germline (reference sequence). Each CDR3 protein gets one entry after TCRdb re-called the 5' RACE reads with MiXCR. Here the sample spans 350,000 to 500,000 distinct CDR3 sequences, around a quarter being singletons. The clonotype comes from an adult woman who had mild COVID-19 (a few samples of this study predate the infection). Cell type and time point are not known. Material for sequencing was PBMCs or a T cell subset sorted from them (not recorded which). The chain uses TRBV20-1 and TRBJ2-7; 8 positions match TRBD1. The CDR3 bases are TGCAGTGCTAGAGGACCGGACAGGGTACGCTCCTACGAGCAGTACTTC. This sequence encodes CSARGPDRVRSYEQYF.